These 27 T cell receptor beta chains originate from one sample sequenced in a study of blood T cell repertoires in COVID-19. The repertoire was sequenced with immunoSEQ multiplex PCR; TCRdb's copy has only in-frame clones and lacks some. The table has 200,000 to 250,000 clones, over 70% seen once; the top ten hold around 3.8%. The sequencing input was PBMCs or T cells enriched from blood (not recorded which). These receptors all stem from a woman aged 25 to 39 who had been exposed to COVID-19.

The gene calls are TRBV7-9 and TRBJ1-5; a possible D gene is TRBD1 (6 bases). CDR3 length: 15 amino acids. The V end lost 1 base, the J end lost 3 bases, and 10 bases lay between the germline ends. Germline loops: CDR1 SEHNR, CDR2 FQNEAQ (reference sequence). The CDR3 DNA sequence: TGTGCCAGCAGCTTAGAGGGGACATACAATCAGCCCCAGCATTTT. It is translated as CASSLEGTYNQPQHF.

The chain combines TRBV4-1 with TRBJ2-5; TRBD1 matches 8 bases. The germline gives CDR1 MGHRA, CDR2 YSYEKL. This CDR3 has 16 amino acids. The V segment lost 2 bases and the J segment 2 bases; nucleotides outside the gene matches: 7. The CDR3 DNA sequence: TGCGCCAGCAGCCAAACACAGGGGGTTAGGCAAGAGACCCAGTACTTC. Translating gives CASSQTQGVRQETQYF.

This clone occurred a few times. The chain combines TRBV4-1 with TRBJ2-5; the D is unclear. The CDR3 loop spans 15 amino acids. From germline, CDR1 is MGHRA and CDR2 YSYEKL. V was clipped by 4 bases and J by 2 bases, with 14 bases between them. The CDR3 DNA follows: TGCGCCAGCAGCCCGACTGGGTTCGTACAAGAGACCCAGTACTTC. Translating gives CASSPTGFVQETQYF.

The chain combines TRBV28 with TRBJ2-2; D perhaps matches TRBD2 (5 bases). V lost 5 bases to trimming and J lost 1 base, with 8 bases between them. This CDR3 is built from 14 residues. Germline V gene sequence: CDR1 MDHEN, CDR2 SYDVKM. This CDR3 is CASSLAGNTGELFF. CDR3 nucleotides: TGTGCCAGCAGTCTCGCGGGGAACACCGGGGAGCTGTTTTTT.

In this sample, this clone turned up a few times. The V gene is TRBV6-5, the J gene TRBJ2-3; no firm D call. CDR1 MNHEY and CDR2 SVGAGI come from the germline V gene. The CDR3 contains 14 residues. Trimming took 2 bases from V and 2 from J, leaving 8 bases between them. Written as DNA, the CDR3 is TGTGCCAGCAGTTACGGAGCAGCCACAGATACGCAGTATTTT. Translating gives CASSYGAATDTQYF.

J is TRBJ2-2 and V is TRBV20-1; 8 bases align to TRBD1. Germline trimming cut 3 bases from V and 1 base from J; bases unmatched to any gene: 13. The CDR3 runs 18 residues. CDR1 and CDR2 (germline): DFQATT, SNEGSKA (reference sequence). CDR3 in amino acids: CSASLPRTGPKNTGELFF. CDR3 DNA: TGCAGTGCTAGTCTGCCGAGGACAGGGCCCAAGAACACCGGGGAGCTGTTTTTT.

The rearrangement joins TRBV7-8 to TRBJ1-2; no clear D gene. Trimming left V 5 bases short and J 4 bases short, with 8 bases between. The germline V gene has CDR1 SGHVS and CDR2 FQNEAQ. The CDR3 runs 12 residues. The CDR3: CASSPSLYGYTF. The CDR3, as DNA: TGTGCCAGCAGCCCGAGTCTCTATGGCTACACCTTC.

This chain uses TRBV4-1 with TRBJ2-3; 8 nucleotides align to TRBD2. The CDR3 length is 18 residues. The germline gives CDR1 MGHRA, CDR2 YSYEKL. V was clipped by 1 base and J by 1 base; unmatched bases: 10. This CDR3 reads CASSQVGSGVRGTDTQYF. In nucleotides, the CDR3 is TGCGCCAGCAGCCAAGTCGGTAGCGGGGTGAGGGGCACAGATACGCAGTATTTT.

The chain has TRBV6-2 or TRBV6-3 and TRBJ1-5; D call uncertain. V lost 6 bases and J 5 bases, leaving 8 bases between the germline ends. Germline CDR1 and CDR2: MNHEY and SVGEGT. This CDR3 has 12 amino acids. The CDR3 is CASSIRDQPQHF. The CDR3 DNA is TGTGCCAGCAGCATACGGGATCAGCCCCAGCATTTT.

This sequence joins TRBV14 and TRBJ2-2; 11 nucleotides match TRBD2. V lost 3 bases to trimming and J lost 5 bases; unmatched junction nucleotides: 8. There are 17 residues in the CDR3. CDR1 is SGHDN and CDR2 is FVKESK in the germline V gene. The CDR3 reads CASSQVVLAGATGELFF. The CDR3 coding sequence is TGTGCCAGCAGCCAGGTAGTACTAGCGGGAGCTACCGGGGAGCTGTTTTTT.

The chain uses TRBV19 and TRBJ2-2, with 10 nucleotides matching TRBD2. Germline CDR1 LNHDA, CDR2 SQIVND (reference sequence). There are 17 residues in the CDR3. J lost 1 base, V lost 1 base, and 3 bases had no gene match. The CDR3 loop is CASSIGASGGNTGELFF. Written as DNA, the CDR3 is TGTGCCAGTAGTATAGGGGCTAGCGGGGGGAACACCGGGGAGCTGTTTTTT.

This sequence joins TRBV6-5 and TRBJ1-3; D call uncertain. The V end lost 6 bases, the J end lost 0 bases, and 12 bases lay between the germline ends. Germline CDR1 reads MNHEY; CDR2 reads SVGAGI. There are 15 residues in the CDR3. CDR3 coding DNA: TGTGCCAGCAGCGCGGGTCCCCACTCTGGAAACACCATATATTTT. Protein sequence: CASSAGPHSGNTIYF.

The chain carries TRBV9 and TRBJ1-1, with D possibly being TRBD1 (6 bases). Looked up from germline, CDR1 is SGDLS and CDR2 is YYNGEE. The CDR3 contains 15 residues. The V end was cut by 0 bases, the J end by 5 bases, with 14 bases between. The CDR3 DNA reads TGTGCCAGCAGCGTAGTAGGTTCAGGGGAAACTGAAGCTTTCTTT. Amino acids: CASSVVGSGETEAFF.

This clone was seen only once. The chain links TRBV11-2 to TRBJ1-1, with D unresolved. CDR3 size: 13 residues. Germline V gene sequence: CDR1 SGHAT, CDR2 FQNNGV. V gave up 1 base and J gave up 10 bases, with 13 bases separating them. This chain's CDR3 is CASSLVEGGGAFF. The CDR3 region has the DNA TGTGCCAGCAGCTTAGTTGAGGGTGGAGGAGCTTTCTTT.

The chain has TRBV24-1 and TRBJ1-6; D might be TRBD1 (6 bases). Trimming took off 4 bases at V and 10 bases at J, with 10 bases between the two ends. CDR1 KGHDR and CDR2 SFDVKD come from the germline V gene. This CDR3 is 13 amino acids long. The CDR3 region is CATSETGQSPLHF. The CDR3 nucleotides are TGTGCCACCAGTGAAACCGGACAGTCACCCCTCCACTTT.

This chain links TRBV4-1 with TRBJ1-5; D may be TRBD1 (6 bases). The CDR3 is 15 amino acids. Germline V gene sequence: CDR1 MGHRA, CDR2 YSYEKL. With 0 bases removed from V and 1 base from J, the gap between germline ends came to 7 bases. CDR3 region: CASSQEQGSNQPQHF. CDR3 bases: TGCGCCAGCAGCCAAGAACAGGGAAGCAATCAGCCCCAGCATTTT.

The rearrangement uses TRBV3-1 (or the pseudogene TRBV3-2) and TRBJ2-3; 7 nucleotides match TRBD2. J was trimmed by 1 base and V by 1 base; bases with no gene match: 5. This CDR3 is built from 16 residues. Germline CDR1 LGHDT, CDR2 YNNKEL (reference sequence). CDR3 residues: CASSQARGGGTDTQYF. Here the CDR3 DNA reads TGTGCCAGCAGCCAAGCTCGGGGAGGGGGCACAGATACGCAGTATTTT.

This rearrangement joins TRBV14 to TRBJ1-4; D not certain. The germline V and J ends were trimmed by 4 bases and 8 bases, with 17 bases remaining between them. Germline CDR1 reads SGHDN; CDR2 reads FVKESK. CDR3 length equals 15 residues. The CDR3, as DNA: TGTGCCAGCAGCCGGATCCGGGCCCCGGGAGAAAAACTGTTTTTT. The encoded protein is CASSRIRAPGEKLFF. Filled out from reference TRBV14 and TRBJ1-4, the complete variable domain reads EAGVTQFPSHSVIEKGQTVTLRCDPISGHDNLYWYRRVMGKEIKFLLHFVKESKQDESGMPNNRFLAERTGGTYSTLKVQPAELEDSGVYFCASSRIRAPGEKLFFGSGTQLSVL.

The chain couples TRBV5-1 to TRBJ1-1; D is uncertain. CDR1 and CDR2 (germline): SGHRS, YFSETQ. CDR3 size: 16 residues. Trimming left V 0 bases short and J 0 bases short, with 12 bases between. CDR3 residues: CASSLVSGSLNTEAFF. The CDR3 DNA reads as TGCGCCAGCAGCTTGGTATCGGGTTCCCTGAACACTGAAGCTTTCTTT. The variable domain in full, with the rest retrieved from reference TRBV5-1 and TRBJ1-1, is KAGVTQTPRYLIKTRGQQVTLSCSPISGHRSVSWYQQTPGQGLQFLFEYFSETQRNKGNFPGRFSGRQFSNSRSEMNVSTLELGDSALYLCASSLVSGSLNTEAFFGQGTRLTVV.

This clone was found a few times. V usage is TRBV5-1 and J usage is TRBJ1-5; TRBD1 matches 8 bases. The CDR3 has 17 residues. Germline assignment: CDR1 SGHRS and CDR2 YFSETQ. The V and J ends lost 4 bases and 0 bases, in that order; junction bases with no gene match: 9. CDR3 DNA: TGCGCCAGCAGCCCTGGACAGGGAGGTAGTAGCAATCAGCCCCAGCATTTT. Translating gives CASSPGQGGSSNQPQHF.

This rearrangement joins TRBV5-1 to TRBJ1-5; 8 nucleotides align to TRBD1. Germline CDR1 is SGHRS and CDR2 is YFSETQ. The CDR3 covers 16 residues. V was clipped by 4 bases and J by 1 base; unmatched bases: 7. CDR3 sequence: CASSLRTGRSNQPQHF. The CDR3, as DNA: TGCGCCAGCAGCCTCCGGACAGGGAGGAGCAATCAGCCCCAGCATTTT.

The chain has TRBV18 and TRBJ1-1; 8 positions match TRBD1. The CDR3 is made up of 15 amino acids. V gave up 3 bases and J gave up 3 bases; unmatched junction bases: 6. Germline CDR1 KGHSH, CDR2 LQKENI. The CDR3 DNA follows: TGTGCCAGCTCACCCCGGACAGGGATAGACACTGAAGCTTTCTTT. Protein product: CASSPRTGIDTEAFF.

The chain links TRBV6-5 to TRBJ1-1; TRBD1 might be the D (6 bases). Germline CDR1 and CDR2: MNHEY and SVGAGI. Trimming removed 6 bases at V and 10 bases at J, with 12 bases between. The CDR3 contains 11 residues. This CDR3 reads CASSGQRRAFF. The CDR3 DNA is TGTGCCAGCAGCGGACAGCGGCGAGCTTTCTTT.

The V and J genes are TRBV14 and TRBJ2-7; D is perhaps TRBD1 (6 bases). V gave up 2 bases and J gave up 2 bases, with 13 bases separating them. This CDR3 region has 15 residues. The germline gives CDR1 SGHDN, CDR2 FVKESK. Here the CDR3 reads CASSQRTGITYEQYF. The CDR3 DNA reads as TGTGCCAGCAGCCAACGTACAGGGATTACCTACGAGCAGTACTTC.

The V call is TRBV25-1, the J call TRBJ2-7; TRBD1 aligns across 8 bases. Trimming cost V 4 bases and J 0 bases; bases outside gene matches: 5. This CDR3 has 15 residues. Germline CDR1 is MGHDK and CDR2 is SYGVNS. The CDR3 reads CASSVLRGPSYEQYF. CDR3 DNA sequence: TGTGCCAGCAGTGTCCTCAGGGGGCCCTCCTACGAGCAGTACTTC.

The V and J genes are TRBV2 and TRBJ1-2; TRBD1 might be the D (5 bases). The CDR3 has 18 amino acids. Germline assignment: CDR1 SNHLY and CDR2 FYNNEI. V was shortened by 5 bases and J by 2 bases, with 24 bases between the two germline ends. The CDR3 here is CASSSLRDSWKINYGYTF. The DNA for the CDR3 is TGTGCCAGCAGTTCTTTGCGCGACAGCTGGAAAATAAACTATGGCTACACCTTC. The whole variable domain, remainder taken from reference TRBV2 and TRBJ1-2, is EPEVTQTPSHQVTQMGQEVILRCVPISNHLYFYWYRQILGQKVEFLVSFYNNEISEKSEIFDDQFSVERPDGSNFTLKIRSTKLEDSAMYFCASSSLRDSWKINYGYTFGSGTRLTVV.

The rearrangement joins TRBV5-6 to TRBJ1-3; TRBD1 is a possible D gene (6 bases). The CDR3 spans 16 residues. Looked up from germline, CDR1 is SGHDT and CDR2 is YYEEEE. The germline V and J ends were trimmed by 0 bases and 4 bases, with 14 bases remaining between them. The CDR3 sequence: CASSLGLGAQGNTIYF. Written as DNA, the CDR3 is TGTGCCAGCAGCTTGGGTTTGGGGGCGCAGGGAAACACCATATATTTT.